This entry features one T cell receptor (beta chain) sequence. In the authors' workflow: Estimation of nucleated cell counts was performed using reference gene primer amplification. Assay: immunoSEQ multiplex PCR; the TCRdb copy retains only in-frame clones and omits some. The DNA gave D and trimming, while V, J and clone size come from that table. The sample carries over 60,000 clones, around nine tenths recorded once. This entry is derived from a study of blood T cell repertoires in COVID-19. Study-level information: The origin of the acute and convalescent COVID-19 samples was the United States, Italy and Spain. From T cells, B-cell-depleted T cells, or PBMCs came the material, which was cDNA or gDNA.

Germline loops: CDR1 SNHLY, CDR2 FYNNEI. V was cut by 7 bases and J by 7 bases, with 8 bases left in between. This CDR3 spans 12 amino acids. Source material: peripheral blood. This TCR was sampled from a man between 65 and 85 years old with active or convalescent COVID-19. V is TRBV2 and J is TRBJ1-6; the D is unclear. The CDR3 region is CASKSLNSPLHF. In DNA form, the CDR3 reads TGTGCCAGCAAGAGCCTCAATTCACCCCTCCACTTT.